One sample yielded the 31 T cell receptor beta chains listed below, sequenced in a study of blood T cell repertoires in COVID-19. Here immunoSEQ multiplex PCR was the method, and the copy in TCRdb shows in-frame clones only, minus some. The profile shows approximately 200,000 clones, under 85% of them singletons. Source material: PBMCs or T cells enriched from blood (not recorded which). These receptors came from a man in his 60s who had recovered from COVID-19.

The rearrangement uses TRBV6-5 and TRBJ2-2; tentatively, D is TRBD1 (5 bases). The CDR3 covers 14 residues. Germline V gene lookup returns CDR1 MNHEY and CDR2 SVGAGI. V was clipped by 6 bases and J by 6 bases, with 14 bases between them. The DNA for the CDR3 is TGTGCCAGCAGAACCCCTTGGGGCGCCGGGGAGCTGTTTTTT. Translated: CASRTPWGAGELFF.

The rearrangement links TRBV6-5 to TRBJ1-3; TRBD1 matches at 7 bases. V gave up 2 bases and J gave up 4 bases; unmatched junction bases: 5. The germline gives CDR1 MNHEY, CDR2 SVGAGI. CDR3 size: 15 residues. The CDR3 region is CASSYLGTAGNTIYF. The CDR3, as DNA: TGTGCCAGCAGTTACCTCGGGACAGCAGGAAACACCATATATTTT.

V and J are TRBV10-3 and TRBJ1-2; maybe TRBD1 (5 bases). The CDR3 has 16 amino acids. V lost 2 bases to trimming and J lost 0 bases, with 13 bases between them. The germline CDR1 and CDR2 sequences are ENHRY and SYGVKD. CDR3 nucleotides: TGTGCCATCAGTGAGAAGTCTGTGACAGCTAACTATGGCTACACCTTC. Its translation is CAISEKSVTANYGYTF.

V is TRBV27 and J is TRBJ1-2; TRBD1 matches 9 bases. The CDR3 covers 15 residues. The J segment lost 2 bases and the V segment lost 4 bases, leaving 5 bases of the junction unmatched. Germline V gene data show CDR1 as MNHEY and CDR2 as SMNVEV (reference sequence). CDR3 DNA: TGTGCCAGCAGTTCCCTTGGGACAGGGAACTATGGCTACACCTTC. This gives the protein CASSSLGTGNYGYTF.

V is TRBV6-1 and J is TRBJ1-2; 7 nucleotides line up with TRBD1. Germline-derived CDR1 and CDR2 are MNHNS and SASEGT. V dropped 0 bases and J dropped 8; count of bases not matched to a gene: 3. This CDR3 comprises 13 residues. CDR3 amino acids: CASSEADRWGYTF. Written as DNA, the CDR3 is TGTGCCAGCAGTGAAGCGGACAGGTGGGGCTACACCTTC.

The chain carries TRBV7-2 and TRBJ1-2, with D perhaps matching TRBD1 (5 bases). The CDR3 loop spans 14 amino acids. Germline CDR1 SGHTA, CDR2 FQGNSA. V was clipped by 1 base and J by 4 bases, with 10 bases between them. In nucleotides, the CDR3 is TGTGCCAGCAGCTTAGAAGTGGGGGGCTATGGCTACACCTTC. It specifies CASSLEVGGYGYTF.

The chain couples TRBV4-3 to TRBJ2-2; possible D gene TRBD2, 5 bases. The CDR3 contains 15 residues. In germline, CDR1 is LGHNA, CDR2 YSLEER. V lost 0 bases and J 4 bases, leaving 9 bases between the germline ends. The CDR3 coding sequence is TGCGCCAGCAGCCAAGACACGGGGAGCACCGGGGAGCTGTTTTTT. Its protein is CASSQDTGSTGELFF.

The gene calls are TRBV7-2 and TRBJ2-3; D is undetermined. This CDR3 contains 15 residues. In germline, CDR1 is SGHTA, CDR2 FQGNSA. Between the trimmed V and J ends, which lost 5 bases and 2 bases, there was a span of 14 bases. The CDR3 bases are TGTGCCAGCAGCCCACAGCCCCCAATCACAGATACGCAGTATTTT. Translated, it gives CASSPQPPITDTQYF. The full variable domain, its missing parts supplied by reference TRBV7-2 and TRBJ2-3, is GAGVSQSPSNKVTEKGKDVELRCDPISGHTALYWYRQSLGQGLEFLIYFQGNSAPDKSGLPSDRFSAERTGGSVSTLTIQRTQQEDSAVYLCASSPQPPITDTQYFGPGTRLTVL.

The rearrangement uses TRBV30 and TRBJ1-5; D is unresolved. Per germline, CDR1 GTSNPN and CDR2 SVGIG (reference sequence). V was trimmed by 1 base and J by 0 bases, leaving 10 bases between them. This CDR3 comprises 15 residues. In DNA, the CDR3 is TGTGCCTGGAGTGCGGAGAGAGATAGCAATCAGCCCCAGCATTTT. Translation: CAWSAERDSNQPQHF.

This clone has only a few counts. This chain's CDR3 is CASSPTGTPEAFF. The CDR3 nucleotides read TGCGCCAGCAGCCCGACAGGGACCCCTGAAGCTTTCTTT. This rearrangement joins TRBV5-1 to TRBJ1-1, with 7 bases that match TRBD1. This CDR3 contains 13 residues. Germline V lookup: CDR1 SGHRS, CDR2 YFSETQ. V trimming: 4 bases; J trimming: 6 bases; junction bases outside the gene matches: 6.

The chain links TRBV5-6 to TRBJ2-7; D unclear. Germline V gives CDR1 SGHDT, CDR2 YYEEEE. V gave up 0 bases and J gave up 3 bases, with 4 bases separating them. The CDR3 loop spans 12 amino acids. CDR3 DNA sequence: TGTGCCAGCAGCTTGGTCCACTACGAGCAGTACTTC. Encoded protein: CASSLVHYEQYF.

A word on this clone: In the same sample, other DNA sequences code for this CDR3. The rearrangement uses TRBV24-1 and TRBJ2-3, with 9 bases that match TRBD1. The germline CDR1 and CDR2 sequences are KGHDR and SFDVKD. V lost 6 bases to trimming and J lost 4 bases; unmatched junction nucleotides: 4. There are 14 residues in the CDR3. CDR3 in DNA: TGTGCCACCAGTCTTACAGGGGGCCCAGATACGCAGTATTTT. It encodes CATSLTGGPDTQYF.

The rearrangement joins TRBV21-1 to TRBJ2-7; TRBD1 reflects the table's D call only, with no check against the DNA. TRBV21-1 is marked as a pseudogene. The CDR3 spans 15 residues. CDR3 DNA sequence: TGTGCCAGCAGCACCATGGACAGGGGTTTCTACGAGCAGTACTTC. This sequence encodes CASSTMDRGFYEQYF.

This clone was detected only a few times. The chain combines TRBV5-1 with TRBJ1-3; TRBD1 aligns across 7 bases. This CDR3 is built from 18 residues. In germline, CDR1 is SGHRS, CDR2 YFSETQ. V lost 4 bases, J lost 1 base, and 14 bases stayed unmatched. This CDR3 reads CASSPGGLQTGSGNTIYF. CDR3 DNA sequence: TGCGCCAGCAGCCCCGGTGGTCTACAGACAGGGTCTGGAAACACCATATATTTT.

The chain recombines TRBV7-2 with TRBJ1-5, with D uncertain. The CDR3 sequence is 15 residues long. V was cut by 1 base and J by 3 bases, with 10 bases left in between. Per germline, CDR1 SGHTA and CDR2 FQGNSA. CDR3 sequence reads: CASSLEPLDNQPQHF. The CDR3 nucleotides are TGTGCCAGCAGCTTAGAGCCTCTTGACAATCAGCCCCAGCATTTT.

The CDR3 nucleotides are TGTGCCAGCAGCGCTCAGAAGCGGGGGGGCAGCGACATTCAGTACTTC. Translated: CASSAQKRGGSDIQYF. The chain uses TRBV9 and TRBJ2-4, with TRBD2 matching 10 bases. Germline CDR1 is SGDLS and CDR2 is YYNGEE. The CDR3 spans 16 residues. V lost 3 bases to trimming and J lost 8 bases; unmatched junction nucleotides: 11.

This chain links TRBV19 with TRBJ1-2, with 7 bases that match TRBD1. V lost 6 bases and J lost 1; bases outside the gene matches: 8. This CDR3 is 15 amino acids long. Germline CDR1 LNHDA, CDR2 SQIVND (reference sequence). CDR3 in DNA: TGTGCCAGTAGAACAGGGGATAGGCGTAACTATGGCTACACCTTC. Translation gives CASRTGDRRNYGYTF.

V usage is TRBV19 and J usage is TRBJ2-7, with 11 bases fitting TRBD1. Trimming cost V 5 bases and J 2 bases; bases outside gene matches: 5. The CDR3 totals 15 residues. CDR1 and CDR2 from the germline V gene are LNHDA and SQIVND (reference sequence). CDR3 protein: CASSPRDRGTYEQYF. The CDR3 DNA follows: TGTGCCAGTAGTCCCCGGGACAGGGGGACCTACGAGCAGTACTTC.

The chain combines TRBV7-9 with TRBJ1-4, with TRBD1 identical over 8 bases. Losses at the gene ends were 5 bases for V and 7 bases for J; bases not matched to a gene: 3. The CDR3 runs 13 residues. Germline-derived CDR1 and CDR2 are SEHNR and FQNEAQ (reference sequence). The CDR3 region is CASSRDRGEKLFF. The CDR3 DNA follows: TGTGCCAGCAGCCGCGACAGGGGTGAAAAACTGTTTTTT. The entire variable domain, with the rest obtained from reference TRBV7-9 and TRBJ1-4, is as follows: DTGVSQNPRHKITKRGQNVTFRCDPISEHNRLYWYRQTLGQGPEFLTYFQNEAQLEKSRLLSDRFSAERPKGSFSTLEIQRTEQGDSAMYLCASSRDRGEKLFFGSGTQLSVL.

CDR3 residues: CASWDRGNIQYF. The CDR3 nucleotides read TGTGCCAGTTGGGACAGAGGAAACATTCAGTACTTC. V usage is TRBV19 and J usage is TRBJ2-4, with 7 nucleotides matching TRBD1. The CDR3 covers 12 residues. From germline, CDR1 is LNHDA and CDR2 SQIVND (reference sequence). V lost 8 bases, J lost 6 bases, and 4 bases stayed unmatched.

Only one count was recorded for this clone. The chain links TRBV18 to TRBJ1-2, with TRBD1 as a possible D gene (6 bases). V was cut by 2 bases and J by 5 bases, with 24 bases left in between. The germline V gene encodes CDR1 KGHSH and CDR2 LQKENI. The CDR3 consists of 18 residues. The CDR3 DNA follows: TGTGCCAGCTCACCAAACAGACTTCCGGGACATGGAATGTATGGCTACACCTTC. This gives the protein CASSPNRLPGHGMYGYTF.

The rearrangement uses TRBV4-1 and TRBJ2-1; the match to TRBD2 covers 10 bases. CDR3 length: 16 amino acids. Per the germline V gene, CDR1 is MGHRA and CDR2 is YSYEKL. With V trimmed by 0 bases and J by 9 bases, 8 bases remained unmatched. This CDR3 reads CASSQDLAGARPEQFF. The CDR3 nucleotides are TGCGCCAGCAGCCAAGACCTAGCGGGGGCGCGCCCTGAGCAGTTCTTC.

This sequence joins TRBV18 and TRBJ1-4; maybe TRBD1 (6 bases). Trimming shortened V by 8 bases and J by 5 bases, and 15 bases separated the two germline ends. The CDR3 consists of 14 residues. Looked up from germline, CDR1 is KGHSH and CDR2 is LQKENI. The CDR3 protein is CASNRDNSNEKLFF. CDR3 in DNA: TGTGCCAGCAACCGGGACAATTCCAATGAAAAACTGTTTTTT.

This sequence joins TRBV7-3 and TRBJ1-1, with D hard to call. Germline CDR1 reads SGHTA; CDR2 reads FQGTGA. The CDR3 contains 14 residues. V lost 1 base and J 5 bases, leaving 11 bases between the germline ends. The CDR3 region has the DNA TGTGCCAGCAGCTTAAAAGGTGCGACTACTGAAGCTTTCTTT. Protein product: CASSLKGATTEAFF.

This clone was counted once. This chain uses TRBV9 with TRBJ2-3; 9 bases agree with TRBD2. CDR1 SGDLS and CDR2 YYNGEE come from the germline V gene. The CDR3 totals 19 residues. With 0 bases clipped from V and 1 base from J, the junction kept 12 bases outside the gene matches. CDR3 residues: CASSVAAGRGGPGTDTQYF. The CDR3 nucleotides read TGTGCCAGCAGCGTAGCAGCGGGGCGGGGGGGCCCCGGCACAGATACGCAGTATTTT. The full variable domain, completed using reference TRBV9 and TRBJ2-3, is DSGVTQTPKHLITATGQRVTLRCSPRSGDLSVYWYQQSLDQGLQFLIQYYNGEERAKGNILERFSAQQFPDLHSELNLSSLELGDSALYFCASSVAAGRGGPGTDTQYFGPGTRLTVL.

The V call is TRBV9, the J call TRBJ2-3, with 7 bases fitting TRBD2. Unmatched junction bases numbered 3, after V lost 0 bases and J lost 5 bases. This CDR3 contains 14 residues. Germline assignment: CDR1 SGDLS and CDR2 YYNGEE. CDR3 residues: CASSVASGEDTQYF. CDR3 bases: TGTGCCAGCAGCGTAGCTAGCGGAGAAGATACGCAGTATTTT.

The V call is TRBV20-1, the J call TRBJ1-1, with a weak D call TRBD1 (5 bases). Trimming cost V 3 bases and J 8 bases, with 10 bases left between them. CDR1 and CDR2 (germline): DFQATT, SNEGSKA (reference sequence). CDR3 length: 11 amino acids. CDR3 loop: CSASQPGEAFF. The CDR3 DNA follows: TGCAGTGCTAGTCAGCCAGGGGAAGCTTTCTTT.

In this sample, this clone turned up once. The rearrangement links TRBV19 to TRBJ1-1; 10 bases line up with TRBD1. This CDR3 contains 14 residues. V gave up 4 bases and J gave up 5 bases; unmatched junction bases: 4. Germline CDR1 is LNHDA and CDR2 is SQIVND (reference sequence). This CDR3 reads CASSTGQGVTEAFF. The CDR3, as DNA: TGTGCCAGTAGTACAGGACAGGGGGTTACTGAAGCTTTCTTT.

This clone was seen a handful of times. This chain uses TRBV30 with TRBJ1-6; tentative D call: TRBD1 (6 bases). Germline V gene sequence: CDR1 GTSNPN, CDR2 SVGIG (reference sequence). V was clipped by 4 bases and J by 0 bases, with 16 bases between them. This CDR3 has 17 amino acids. The CDR3 spells CAWTKSGAGSYNSPLHF. CDR3 DNA: TGTGCCTGGACCAAGTCAGGGGCCGGCTCCTATAATTCACCCCTCCACTTT.

The rearrangement uses TRBV14 and TRBJ2-1, with a weak D call TRBD1 (6 bases). CDR3 length: 19 residues. Germline V gene lookup returns CDR1 SGHDN and CDR2 FVKESK. V shed 1 base and J shed 2 bases, with 21 bases lying between them. The CDR3 loop is CASSQAGNRAPYTYNEQFF. CDR3 nucleotide sequence: TGTGCCAGCAGCCAAGCTGGGAACAGGGCTCCTTATACCTACAATGAGCAGTTCTTC.

The chain joins TRBV19 to TRBJ1-2, with D perhaps TRBD1 (6 bases). In germline, CDR1 is LNHDA, CDR2 SQIVND (reference sequence). The CDR3 is 13 residues long. V lost 4 bases and J 4 bases, leaving 10 bases between the germline ends. The CDR3 here is CASSTDSTYGYTF. The CDR3 region has the DNA TGTGCCAGTAGTACGGACAGTACCTATGGCTACACCTTC.